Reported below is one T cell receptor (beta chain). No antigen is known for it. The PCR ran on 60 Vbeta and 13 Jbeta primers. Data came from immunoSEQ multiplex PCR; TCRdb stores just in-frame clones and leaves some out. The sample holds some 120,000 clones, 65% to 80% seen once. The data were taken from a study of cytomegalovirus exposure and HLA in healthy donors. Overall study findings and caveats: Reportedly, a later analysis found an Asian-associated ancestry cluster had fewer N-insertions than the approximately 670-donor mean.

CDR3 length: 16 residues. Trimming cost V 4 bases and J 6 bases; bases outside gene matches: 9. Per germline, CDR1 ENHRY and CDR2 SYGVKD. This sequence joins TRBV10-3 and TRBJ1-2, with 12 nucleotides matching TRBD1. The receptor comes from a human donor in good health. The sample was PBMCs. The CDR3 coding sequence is TGTGCCATCAGTGGGATGGGGACAGGGGGCAATGATGGCTACACCTTC. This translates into CAISGMGTGGNDGYTF.